This entry lists 28 T cell receptor beta chains sequenced from one sample in a study of T-cell memory formation after mild COVID-19. TCRdb reprocessed the 5' RACE reads with MiXCR, giving one entry per CDR3 protein. The sample has approximately 300,000 distinct CDR3 sequences; around 15% are singletons. The sample comprised PBMCs or a T cell subset sorted from them (not recorded which). The receptors come from a man aged 18 to 30 who had mild COVID-19 (a few samples of this study predate the infection). Cell type and time point are not known.

The rearrangement joins TRBV6-5 to TRBJ1-6, with a weak D call TRBD1 (5 bases). Germline CDR1 and CDR2: MNHEY and SVGAGI. The CDR3 totals 15 residues. Trimming cost V 7 bases and J 7 bases, with 17 bases left between them. Here the CDR3 DNA reads TGTGCCAGCACTAAGAGGGGCAGGCTCAATTCACCCCTCCACTTT. It specifies CASTKRGRLNSPLHF.

The table lists this clonotype with a few counts. V and J are TRBV7-9 and TRBJ1-1; tentative D call: TRBD1 (5 bases). Germline CDR1 and CDR2: SEHNR and FQNEAQ (reference sequence). Between the trimmed V and J ends, which lost 5 bases and 0 bases, there was a span of 16 bases. This CDR3 contains 16 residues. CDR3: CASSPPGTLMNTEAFF. The CDR3, as DNA: TGTGCCAGCAGCCCACCGGGGACCTTAATGAACACTGAAGCTTTCTTT.

A few counts support this clonotype. This rearrangement joins TRBV5-6 to TRBJ2-7, with unresolved D. Per the germline V gene, CDR1 is SGHDT and CDR2 is YYEEEE. The length of the CDR3 is 14 residues. V lost 1 base to trimming and J lost 1 base, with 9 bases between them. The DNA for the CDR3 is TGTGCCAGCAGCTTGAGGCCAGATTCCTACGAGCAGTACGTC. Residues: CASSLRPDSYEQYV.

The rearrangement uses TRBV29-1 and TRBJ2-3; D remains unclear. Trimming shortened V by 5 bases and J by 3 bases, and 12 bases separated the two germline ends. CDR3 length: 13 residues. CDR1 and CDR2 (germline): SQVTM, ANQGSEA. CDR3 region: CSVQPHLTDTQYF. DNA of the CDR3: TGCAGCGTTCAACCTCATCTTACAGATACGCAGTATTTT.

This clonotype showed up many times. This chain connects TRBV4-1 to TRBJ2-1; D is tentatively TRBD1 or TRBD2 (6 bases each). This CDR3 spans 16 amino acids. The germline gives CDR1 MGHRA, CDR2 YSYEKL. V lost 4 bases, J lost 5 bases, and 18 bases lay in between. The CDR3, as DNA: TGCGCCAGCAGCCGGGGGGCCAAAGGGGCCCACAATGAGCAGTTCTTC. It translates to CASSRGAKGAHNEQFF.

This clonotype was detected a few times. J is TRBJ2-1 and V is TRBV7-9, with 9 nucleotides matching TRBD2. The CDR3 spans 14 residues. Germline CDR1 reads SEHNR; CDR2 reads FQNEAQ (reference sequence). V gave up 8 bases and J gave up 4 bases; unmatched junction bases: 6. The CDR3 nucleotides are TGTGCCAGCGGGGCTAGCGGGGCTTACAATGAGCAGTTCTTC. Its protein is CASGASGAYNEQFF.

This clonotype has just a few counts. The chain couples TRBV18 to TRBJ2-7; D may be TRBD1 (5 bases). Looked up from germline, CDR1 is KGHSH and CDR2 is LQKENI. The V and J ends lost 0 bases and 3 bases respectively, with 12 bases between them. There are 15 residues in the CDR3. The CDR3 DNA is TGTGCCAGCTCACCACCCGCCGACAGCTACTACGAGCAGTACGTC. Translation gives CASSPPADSYYEQYV.

A few counts support this clonotype. V usage is TRBV11-1 and J usage is TRBJ2-5; D gene ambiguous. V lost 1 base, J lost 5 bases, and 11 bases lay in between. The CDR3 contains 14 residues. Germline V CDR1 and CDR2: SGHAT, FQDESV (reference sequence). CDR3: CASSLGPHEETQYF. The CDR3 nucleotides read TGTGCCAGCAGCTTAGGACCTCACGAGGAGACCCAGTACTTC.

This clonotype was recorded many times. The V call is TRBV5-1, the J call TRBJ2-6; D may match TRBD1 or TRBD2 (6 bases each). The germline CDR1 and CDR2 sequences are SGHRS and YFSETQ. The germline V and J ends were trimmed by 5 bases and 4 bases, with 13 bases remaining between them. CDR3 length: 15 residues. CDR3 loop: CASRMGGAGANVLTF. The CDR3 bases are TGCGCCAGCAGGATGGGGGGCGCGGGGGCCAACGTCCTGACTTTC.

This clonotype has at least ten counts. The chain is built from TRBV3-1 and TRBJ2-3; no firm D call. This CDR3 spans 15 amino acids. With 0 bases removed from V and 0 bases from J, the gap between germline ends came to 7 bases. The germline CDR1 and CDR2 sequences are LGHDT and YNNKEL (reference sequence). CDR3 sequence (DNA): TGTGCCAGCAGCCAAGAGTCGGCTAGCACAGATACGCAGTATTTT. This gives the protein CASSQESASTDTQYF.

The rearrangement joins TRBV20-1 to TRBJ2-5, with 12 bases fitting TRBD2. The junction had 11 bases not matched to a gene; V was cut back by 5 bases and J by 4 bases. CDR3 length equals 16 residues. Germline V gene data show CDR1 as DFQATT and CDR2 as SNEGSKA (reference sequence). The chain's CDR3 is CSAPGLAGYRGETQYF. CDR3 nucleotides: TGCAGTGCTCCAGGACTAGCGGGATACAGAGGAGAGACCCAGTACTTC.

A remark on this clonotype: One end of the junction is discordant with germline, which a read error may explain. V and J are TRBV11-1 and TRBJ2-2; the D call may be TRBD1 or TRBD2 (5 bases each). The CDR3 has 15 residues. Germline values: CDR1 SGHAT, CDR2 FQDESV (reference sequence). CDR3 loop: CASSSRQQNTGELSF. The CDR3 nucleotides read TGTGCCAGCAGCTCCCGACAGCAGAACACCGGGGAGCTGTCTTTT.

The chain has TRBV20-1 and TRBJ2-3, with D tentatively TRBD2 (5 bases). The CDR3 has 14 residues. Germline CDR1 reads DFQATT; CDR2 reads SNEGSKA (reference sequence). Trimming took 6 bases from V and 2 from J, leaving 15 bases between them. The CDR3 DNA follows: TGCAGTGCCCCCCGGGCGGGCCTCACAGATACGCAGTATTTT. It specifies CSAPRAGLTDTQYF.

This clonotype was seen ten or more times. The V and J genes are TRBV19 and TRBJ2-3; 7 nucleotides match TRBD1. After removal of 6 bases from V and 6 bases from J, the junction contained 12 bases not matched to a gene. CDR3 length: 15 amino acids. Germline CDR1 and CDR2: LNHDA and SQIVND (reference sequence). The CDR3 bases are TGTGCCAGTAGCCCGAGTAGCAGGGGGTCGGATACGCAGTATTTT. Encoded protein: CASSPSSRGSDTQYF.

This clonotype was seen many times. V is TRBV5-6 and J is TRBJ1-5, with D possibly being TRBD1 (5 bases). The germline CDR1 and CDR2 sequences are SGHDT and YYEEEE. The ends were cut back, 1 base at V and 4 bases at J, with 9 bases in the middle. The CDR3 is 14 amino acids. The CDR3 is CASSLWGMNQPQHF. The CDR3 DNA follows: TGTGCCAGCAGCTTGTGGGGGATGAATCAGCCCCAGCATTTT.

The chain employs TRBV7-7 and TRBJ2-7; D is possibly TRBD1 (6 bases). Trimming took 7 bases from V and 2 from J, leaving 15 bases between them. The CDR3 sequence is 14 residues long. Germline-derived CDR1 and CDR2 are SSHAT and FNYEAQ (reference sequence). CDR3 in amino acids: CASILSGDAYEQYF. The CDR3 DNA reads TGTGCCAGCATCCTGTCAGGGGACGCCTACGAGCAGTACTTC. Full variable domain (outside the CDR3, taken from reference TRBV7-7 and TRBJ2-7): GAGVSQSPRYKVTKRGQDVTLRCDPISSHATLYWYQQALGQGPEFLTYFNYEAQPDKSGLPSDRFSAERPEGSISTLTIQRTEQRDSAMYRCASILSGDAYEQYFGPGTRLTVT.

Worth noting for this clonotype: One base away lies a much larger clone, so this may be a sequencing read error. V gene TRBV2 combines with J gene TRBJ2-3, with no clear D. In germline, CDR1 is SNHLY, CDR2 FYNNEI. V shed 6 bases and J shed 4 bases, with 8 bases lying between them. The CDR3 has 12 amino acids. CDR3 nucleotide sequence: TGTGCCAGCAGGCCCCGGTCAGATACGCAGTATTTT. Residues: CASRPRSDTQYF.

CDR3 bases: TGTGCCAGCCCCCCAGAGGGGGGGCGGCAAGAGACCCAGTACTTC. This encodes CASPPEGGRQETQYF. The chain is built from TRBV4-2 and TRBJ2-5; D might be TRBD2 (7 bases). Germline loops: CDR1 LGHNA, CDR2 YNFKEQ. The CDR3 is made up of 15 amino acids. Trimming shortened V by 8 bases and J by 2 bases, and 18 bases separated the two germline ends.

The J gene is TRBJ1-2, the V gene TRBV5-6; weak D call: TRBD1 (5 bases). The ends were cut back, 0 bases at V and 6 bases at J, with 12 bases in the middle. The germline gives CDR1 SGHDT, CDR2 YYEEEE. The CDR3 totals 14 residues. CDR3 DNA: TGTGCCAGCAGCTTGGGGGCAGGGCTAGATGGCTACACCTTC. Its translation is CASSLGAGLDGYTF. Full variable domain (missing parts from reference TRBV5-6 and TRBJ1-2): DAGVTQSPTHLIKTRGQQVTLRCSPKSGHDTVSWYQQALGQGPQFIFQYYEEEERQRGNFPDRFSGHQFPNYSSELNVNALLLGDSALYLCASSLGAGLDGYTFGSGTRLTVV.

The gene calls are TRBV7-9 and TRBJ1-2, with D unclear. Germline-derived CDR1 and CDR2 are SEHNR and FQNEAQ (reference sequence). The length of the CDR3 is 12 residues. V was clipped by 5 bases and J by 8 bases, with 12 bases between them. For the CDR3, the DNA is TGTGCCAGCAGCCCAGTGAGGGAGGGCTACACCTTC. Its protein product is CASSPVREGYTF.

The chain has TRBV10-3 and TRBJ1-1; D gene ambiguous. With 7 bases removed from V and 5 bases from J, the gap between germline ends came to 8 bases. This CDR3 contains 11 residues. Germline values: CDR1 ENHRY, CDR2 SYGVKD. CDR3 bases: TGTGCCATCATAGCGGGGACTGAAGCTTTCTTT. Protein: CAIIAGTEAFF.

This clonotype was detected ten times or more. This chain uses TRBV6-6 with TRBJ2-2; D not certain. V was pared by 3 bases and J by 2 bases, with 4 bases between. The CDR3 consists of 13 residues. Germline CDR1 and CDR2: MNHNY and SVGAGI (reference sequence). The CDR3 sequence: CASSYPNTGELFF. DNA of the CDR3: TGTGCCAGCAGTTATCCCAACACCGGGGAGCTGTTTTTT.

The rearrangement links TRBV13 to TRBJ2-5, with TRBD2 matching over 14 bases. The V segment lost 4 bases and the J segment 4 bases; nucleotides outside the gene matches: 8. CDR3 length equals 17 residues. Germline V gives CDR1 PRHDT, CDR2 FYEKMQ (reference sequence). The CDR3 bases are TGTGCCAGCAGCTCGACTAGCGGGGGGGCAGGTTCAGAGACCCAGTACTTC. Protein sequence: CASSSTSGGAGSETQYF.

This clonotype came up once. The chain links TRBV6-5 to TRBJ2-3; D possibly matches TRBD1 or TRBD2 (5 bases each). This CDR3 comprises 17 residues. Germline lookup yields CDR1 MNHEY and CDR2 SVGAGI. The CDR3 DNA is TGTATCAGCAGTTACTTCCCCCGGGGCGTCGTTTCAGATACGCAGTATTTT. This translates into CISSYFPRGVVSDTQYF.

The chain links TRBV6-2 or TRBV6-3 to TRBJ2-5; no clear D. Trimming cost V 7 bases and J 3 bases, with 15 bases left between them. The CDR3 contains 14 residues. Germline CDR1 is MNHEY and CDR2 is SVGEGT. CDR3 residues: CASNYRLEKETQYF. Written as DNA, the CDR3 is TGTGCCAGCAATTATAGACTGGAAAAAGAGACCCAGTACTTC.

This rearrangement joins TRBV11-2 to TRBJ2-2; D is unclear. Germline V gene data show CDR1 as SGHAT and CDR2 as FQNNGV. Trimming removed 2 bases from V and 4 bases from J, with 8 bases in between. This CDR3 is built from 14 residues. Here the CDR3 DNA reads TGTGCCAGCAGCTTATGGGCGGTCACCGGGGAGCTGTTTTTT. It yields the protein CASSLWAVTGELFF.

This clonotype was seen ten or more times. This chain joins TRBV29-1 and TRBJ1-2; possible D gene TRBD1, 5 bases. Trimming took off 7 bases at V and 4 bases at J, with 13 bases between the two ends. The V gene's germline CDR1 is SQVTM and CDR2 ANQGSEA. The CDR3 covers 12 residues. CDR3 protein: CSAGGGPYGYTF. Written as DNA, the CDR3 is TGCAGCGCCGGGGGGGGTCCCTATGGCTACACCTTC.

This clonotype was counted between two and nine times. The V gene is TRBV6-2 or TRBV6-3, the J gene TRBJ1-2, with 9 bases matching TRBD1. Unmatched junction bases numbered 1, after V lost 6 bases and J lost 8 bases. The germline V gene has CDR1 MNHEY and CDR2 SVGEGT. There are 11 residues in the CDR3. The CDR3 coding sequence is TGTGCCAGCAGAACAGGGGGCGGCTACACCTTC. Its translation is CASRTGGGYTF.